One sample yielded the 20 T cell receptor beta chains listed below, sequenced in a study of human T cells and chemical hapten exposure. From the RACE reads, TCRdb called clonotypes with MiXCR, one entry per CDR3 protein. The data contain fewer than 400,000 distinct CDR3 sequences, roughly 6.9% of them singletons. Noted time point: patch test 1, 2 weeks after DPC sensitization. This sample's treatment: therapeutic diphenylcyclopropenone sensitization with weekly scalp DPC. The sample in question was whole blood, obtained in connection with sensitization to the hapten diphenylcyclopropenone (DPC). The origin of the receptors is a woman between 18 and 29 years old with alopecia areata. Some clones in this sample may be carry-over from other donors' samples.

This chain connects TRBV5-4 to TRBJ1-1, with a possible D match to TRBD1 (5 bases). The CDR3 runs to 13 residues. CDR1 and CDR2 from the germline V gene are SGHNT and YYREEE (reference sequence). Trimming took 4 bases from V and 8 from J, leaving 15 bases between them. CDR3 region: CASSPDRQQEAFF. As DNA, the CDR3 is TGTGCCAGCAGCCCGGACCGACAGCAAGAAGCTTTCTTT.

The rearrangement uses TRBV4-2 and TRBJ1-2; D remains unclear. V shed 1 base and J shed 4 bases, with 13 bases lying between them. The CDR3 extends over 15 amino acids. Germline loops: CDR1 LGHNA, CDR2 YNFKEQ. CDR3 loop: CASSQGVTGTYGYTF. Written as DNA, the CDR3 is TGTGCCAGCAGCCAAGGGGTCACGGGTACCTATGGCTACACCTTC.

This clonotype was counted at least ten times. V and J are TRBV4-2 and TRBJ1-5, with unresolved D. CDR1 is LGHNA, CDR2 YNFKEQ, per germline. The CDR3 has 15 residues. Between the trimmed V and J ends, which lost 0 bases and 5 bases, there was a span of 11 bases. The CDR3 protein is CASSQDFRGDQPQHF. The CDR3 nucleotides read TGTGCCAGCAGCCAAGATTTTCGGGGTGATCAGCCCCAGCATTTT.

This clonotype was picked up a small number of times. The chain carries TRBV6-1 and TRBJ2-5; D is unclear. The V gene lost 4 bases and the J gene lost 3 bases, with 15 bases spanning the gap. Per germline, CDR1 MNHNS and CDR2 SASEGT. This CDR3 has 15 amino acids. The CDR3, as DNA: TGTGCCAGCAGTGTCAGGTCCCTTTTGAAAGAGACCCAGTACTTC. It yields the protein CASSVRSLLKETQYF.

Remarks on this clonotype: One end of the junction fails to match germline, which may point to a read error. The chain employs TRBV10-3 and TRBJ2-7; 10 bases are shared with TRBD1. The CDR3 contains 14 residues. Per germline, CDR1 ENHRY and CDR2 SYGVKD. In nucleotides, the CDR3 is TGTTCCATCAGTGACCCGACAGGGGGCCACGAGCAGTACTTC. Its protein product is CSISDPTGGHEQYF.

This clonotype was picked up many times. This chain uses TRBV5-5 with TRBJ2-1, with TRBD2 matching over 11 bases. Per the germline V gene, CDR1 is SGHKS and CDR2 is YYEKEE (reference sequence). The CDR3 contains 15 residues. Unmatched junction bases numbered 5, after V lost 4 bases and J lost 5 bases. CDR3 nucleotide sequence: TGTGCCAGCAGCGGCGGGACTAGCGGCAACAATGAGCAGTTCTTC. As protein: CASSGGTSGNNEQFF.

This clonotype has a count of ten or more. The chain recombines TRBV5-1 with TRBJ2-2; 7 nucleotides match TRBD1. With V trimmed by 4 bases and J by 1 base, 4 bases remained unmatched. Germline values: CDR1 SGHRS, CDR2 YFSETQ. The CDR3 runs to 15 residues. The CDR3 DNA reads as TGCGCCAGCAGCGAAGGGGGCAGGAACACCGGGGAGCTGTTTTTT. Protein product: CASSEGGRNTGELFF.

This clonotype was counted many times. V and J are TRBV7-9 and TRBJ2-3; TRBD2 matches at 13 bases. The germline gives CDR1 SEHNR, CDR2 FQNEAQ (reference sequence). The CDR3 runs 14 residues. V was pared by 8 bases and J by 1 base, with 0 bases of the junction left unmatched. CDR3 coding DNA: TGTGCCAGCGGACTAGCGGGGGGCACAGATACGCAGTATTTT. Protein sequence: CASGLAGGTDTQYF.

To note about this clonotype: The CDR3 carries no conserved terminal phenylalanine or tryptophan, so it likely arises from a read error. V usage is TRBV7-9 and J usage is TRBJ1-1, with TRBD1 matching over 7 bases. CDR1 and CDR2 from the germline V gene are SEHNR and FQNEAQ (reference sequence). V was clipped by 11 bases and J by 4 bases; unmatched bases: 10. CDR3 length: 13 amino acids. In DNA form, the CDR3 reads TGTGCCGCCCATCAGGGGGTTCTCACTGAAGCTTTCCTT. It specifies CAAHQGVLTEAFL.

This clonotype was seen only once. The chain joins TRBV27 to TRBJ1-6, with a tentative D call TRBD1 (6 bases). Germline V CDR1 and CDR2: MNHEY, SMNVEV (reference sequence). This CDR3 region has 14 residues. Trimming took 7 bases from V and 12 from J, leaving 19 bases between them. The chain's CDR3 is CASTSTGGSGPLHF. The DNA for the CDR3 is TGTGCCAGCACCTCAACGGGGGGCTCCGGACCCCTCCACTTT.

This clonotype appeared many times. The gene calls are TRBV27 and TRBJ1-1, with a possible D match to TRBD1 (5 bases). The germline V gene has CDR1 MNHEY and CDR2 SMNVEV (reference sequence). The CDR3 has 13 amino acids. Trimming stripped 1 base from V and 4 bases from J, with 7 bases between. CDR3 sequence: CASSLYGGTEAFF. Here the CDR3 DNA reads TGTGCCAGCAGTTTATATGGGGGCACTGAAGCTTTCTTT.

There are a few counts of this clonotype. The genes are TRBV4-3 and TRBJ2-1; 7 bases align to TRBD1. CDR1 and CDR2 (germline): LGHNA, YSLEER. The V gene end was trimmed by 4 bases and the J gene end by 8 bases; junction bases not matched to a gene: 8. This CDR3 is built from 14 residues. The CDR3 region has the DNA TGCGCCAGCAGCCCTCAGGACAGGTTTTATGAGCAGTTCTTC. Its protein product is CASSPQDRFYEQFF.

This clonotype was detected only a few times. V and J are TRBV2 and TRBJ1-1; the D gene is possibly TRBD1 (6 bases). Trimming took 8 bases from V and 1 from J, leaving 14 bases between them. The germline CDR1 and CDR2 sequences are SNHLY and FYNNEI. This CDR3 has 14 residues. The CDR3 DNA sequence: TGTGCCAGCCAACGAGAGACAGGGAACACTGAAGCTTTCTTT. Its translation is CASQRETGNTEAFF.

The CDR3 bases are TGTGCCAGCAGCACCGGACAGGGGGCGCCGGGTGGCTACACCTTC. Residues: CASSTGQGAPGGYTF. The chain couples TRBV28 to TRBJ1-2; 11 positions match TRBD1. Trimming took 6 bases from V and 7 from J; bases not matched to a gene: 10. The V gene's germline CDR1 is MDHEN and CDR2 SYDVKM. The CDR3 loop spans 15 amino acids.

This clonotype was counted between two and nine times. The chain recombines TRBV6-1 with TRBJ2-3, with 12 bases matching TRBD2. CDR3 length: 16 amino acids. Germline V gives CDR1 MNHNS, CDR2 SASEGT. Trimming cost V 8 bases and J 0 bases; bases outside gene matches: 6. CDR3 loop: CASSGLAGPSTDTQYF. The DNA for the CDR3 is TGTGCCAGCTCGGGACTAGCGGGCCCTAGCACAGATACGCAGTATTTT.

This clonotype was counted many times. V gene TRBV20-1 combines with J gene TRBJ2-5; maybe TRBD2 (5 bases). The CDR3 is made up of 14 amino acids. CDR1 and CDR2 from the germline V gene are DFQATT and SNEGSKA (reference sequence). V was clipped by 2 bases and J by 4 bases, with 14 bases between them. The CDR3 DNA sequence: TGCAGTGCTAGATACACTAGATCTGGAGAGACCCAGTACTTC. Translating gives CSARYTRSGETQYF.

V gene TRBV7-2 combines with J gene TRBJ1-1, with 7 bases lining up with TRBD1. With 4 bases clipped from V and 6 bases from J, the junction kept 5 bases outside the gene matches. CDR3 length: 13 residues. Germline values: CDR1 SGHTA, CDR2 FQGNSA. The CDR3 region is CASSSTGTPEAFF. The CDR3 coding sequence is TGTGCCAGCAGCTCGACAGGGACCCCTGAAGCTTTCTTT.

This clonotype showed up many times. The chain has TRBV10-2 and TRBJ2-1; 9 bases are shared with TRBD2. The CDR3 totals 13 residues. V trimming: 3 bases; J trimming: 9 bases; junction bases outside the gene matches: 3. Germline CDR1 reads WSHSY; CDR2 reads SAAADI. The CDR3 DNA reads TGCGCCAGCAGTGAACGCGGGGGGGGTGAGCAGTTCTTC. Protein sequence: CASSERGGGEQFF.

This clonotype was recorded at least ten times. The chain carries TRBV10-3 and TRBJ2-3; TRBD2 matches at 7 bases. Germline trimming cut 4 bases from V and 2 bases from J; bases unmatched to any gene: 9. Germline-derived CDR1 and CDR2 are ENHRY and SYGVKD. There are 16 residues in the CDR3. The CDR3 nucleotides read TGTGCCATCAGTGGACGGGAGGCGTCATACACAGATACGCAGTATTTT. Protein: CAISGREASYTDTQYF.

This clonotype was counted only a few times. V is TRBV9 and J is TRBJ2-4; D call uncertain. This CDR3 comprises 16 residues. V was pared by 2 bases and J by 4 bases, with 16 bases between. The germline gives CDR1 SGDLS, CDR2 YYNGEE. The CDR3 sequence: CASSVGPGPQKNIQYF. The CDR3 bases are TGTGCCAGCAGCGTGGGTCCCGGCCCTCAAAAAAACATTCAGTACTTC.